A single sample gave rise to the 29 T cell receptor beta chains below, sequenced in a study of tumor and adjacent non-tumor tissue in lung cancer. The template was RNA from unsorted bulk tissue. The library came from three nested PCR rounds adapted from ARM-PCR protocols. TCRdb passed the multiplex PCR reads through MiXCR, listing each CDR3 protein once. The table includes around 70,000 distinct CDR3 sequences, about 60% detected once. Material: lung tumor tissue. These receptors were taken from a man aged 45 to 65 with non-small cell lung cancer.

This sequence joins TRBV2 and TRBJ2-7, with TRBD1 identical over 9 bases. There are 13 residues in the CDR3. CDR1 is SNHLY, CDR2 FYNNEI, per germline. Trimming cost V 6 bases and J 5 bases; bases outside gene matches: 5. The CDR3 region is CASRGTGKHEQYF. In nucleotides, the CDR3 is TGTGCCAGCAGGGGGACAGGGAAGCACGAGCAGTACTTC.

As to this clonotype: Since no conserved phenylalanine or tryptophan closes the CDR3, a read error is the likely cause. The chain combines TRBV11-2 with TRBJ2-5; a weak D match, TRBD1 (6 bases). This CDR3 is built from 12 residues. Germline CDR1 is SGHAT and CDR2 is FQNNGV. This CDR3 reads CANRENQETQYL. CDR3 nucleotide sequence: TGCGCCAACAGGGAGAATCAAGAGACCCAGTACCTC.

The chain uses TRBV7-2 and TRBJ2-1; 11 nucleotides align to TRBD2. J lost 8 bases, V lost 4 bases, and 7 bases had no gene match. There are 15 residues in the CDR3. Germline V lookup: CDR1 SGHTA, CDR2 FQGNSA. CDR3 nucleotides: TGTGCCAGCAGCTGGAGTAGCGGGGGGGCCGATGAGCAGTTCTTC. It is translated as CASSWSSGGADEQFF.

Of note for this clonotype: It is likely a read error, because the conserved phenylalanine at the end of the CDR3 is missing. V is TRBV12-3 or TRBV12-4 and J is TRBJ2-7; 10 nucleotides align to TRBD1. The V gene end was trimmed by 5 bases and the J gene end by 4 bases; junction bases not matched to a gene: 5. The CDR3 covers 14 residues. The CDR3 is CASSAGTGVYEQYL. The CDR3 DNA reads as TGTGCCAGCAGTGCCGGGACAGGGGTATACGAGCAGTACCTC.

This clonotype was counted only a few times. This sequence joins TRBV5-1 and TRBJ1-4, with TRBD1 matching 9 bases. V was pared by 4 bases and J by 7 bases, with 11 bases of the junction left unmatched. The CDR3 runs to 16 residues. Germline V gene data show CDR1 as SGHRS and CDR2 as YFSETQ. The DNA for the CDR3 is TGCGCCAGCAGCCAAAATTTACAGGGGGCCGGTGAAAAACTGTTTTTT. Translating it yields CASSQNLQGAGEKLFF.

Only a few counts were recorded for this clonotype. A much larger clone differs by one base, so this may be a read error. The chain recombines TRBV12-3 or TRBV12-4 with TRBJ2-1; D not resolved. The length of the CDR3 is 11 residues. The CDR3 sequence: CASSLSNEQLF. The DNA for the CDR3 is TGTGCCAGCAGTTTGAGTAATGAGCAGTTATTC.

As for this clonotype: The junction shows a germline mismatch at one end, possibly a read error. J is TRBJ2-1 and V is TRBV4-2; 10 nucleotides agree with TRBD1. CDR3 size: 18 residues. In germline, CDR1 is LGHNA, CDR2 YNFKEQ. This CDR3 reads CVSSQPPGQGYSRNEQFF. For the CDR3, the DNA is TGTGTCAGCAGCCAGCCCCCGGGACAGGGGTATTCTAGAAATGAGCAGTTCTTC.

There are many counts of this clonotype. This chain uses TRBV12-3 or TRBV12-4 with TRBJ2-3; 9 bases are a match to TRBD1. CDR3 length: 13 amino acids. J lost 4 bases, V lost 4 bases, and 0 bases had no gene match. CDR3 nucleotide sequence: TGTGCCAGCAGTTGGGACAGGGCAGATACGCAGTATTTT. As protein: CASSWDRADTQYF.

To note about this clonotype: A much larger clone sits a single nucleotide away, making a read error possible. The chain recombines TRBV6-6 with TRBJ2-5, with a weak D call TRBD1 (5 bases). Germline loops: CDR1 MNHNY, CDR2 SVGAGI (reference sequence). The ends were cut back, 8 bases at V and 5 bases at J, with 15 bases in the middle. The CDR3 contains 13 residues. CDR3: CASGRRVDETQYF. CDR3 coding DNA: TGTGCCAGCGGCCGCAGGGTGGACGAGACCCAGTACTTC.

A word on this clonotype: At one end the junction does not follow the germline gene, possibly because of a read error. The chain uses TRBV20-1 and TRBJ2-5; D might be TRBD2 (6 bases). The CDR3 totals 14 residues. From germline, CDR1 is DFQATT and CDR2 SNEGSKA (reference sequence). The CDR3 is CNARYRSGGETQYF. In nucleotides, the CDR3 is TGCAATGCTAGATATAGATCCGGGGGTGAGACCCAGTACTTC.

There are a few counts of this clonotype. This chain links TRBV2 with TRBJ1-5; D unclear. The CDR3 runs 15 residues. V lost 3 bases, J lost 7 bases, and 16 bases lay in between. CDR1 and CDR2 (germline): SNHLY, FYNNEI. The CDR3, as DNA: TGTGCCAGCAGTGACCCCCAGTTTAAGGGCCAGCCCCAGCATTTT. Translated, it gives CASSDPQFKGQPQHF.

This clonotype was recorded only once. With a much larger clone just one base away, this may be a read error. The V gene is TRBV29-1, the J gene TRBJ2-3; 7 bases fit TRBD2. The length of the CDR3 is 14 residues. Germline values: CDR1 SQVTM, CDR2 ANQGSEA. CDR3 protein: CSVEGGGPADMQYF. The CDR3 DNA reads TGCAGCGTTGAGGGGGGAGGGCCCGCAGATATGCAGTATTTT.

This sequence joins TRBV4-1 and TRBJ1-5; TRBD1 might be the D (6 bases). Germline lookup yields CDR1 MGHRA and CDR2 YSYEKL. The CDR3 consists of 15 residues. The ends were cut back, 0 bases at V and 13 bases at J, with 19 bases in the middle. Here the CDR3 DNA reads TGCGCCAGCAGCCAAGAGGGGGCAGGGGCCCAGTCACAGCATTTT. Protein: CASSQEGAGAQSQHF.

This clonotype was detected ten times or more. The chain is built from TRBV29-1 and TRBJ2-3, with D unclear. This CDR3 is built from 10 residues. Germline assignment: CDR1 SQVTM and CDR2 ANQGSEA. Deletions cut 8 bases from V and 7 bases from J, with 10 bases between. CDR3 bases: TGCAGCCTCGGATGGAATACGCAGTATTTT. Translating gives CSLGWNTQYF.

Notes on this clonotype: An end of the junction differs from the germline gene, which may be a read error. The J gene is TRBJ2-2, the V gene TRBV4-1; D not resolved. Germline CDR1 is MGHRA and CDR2 is YSYEKL. This CDR3 region has 14 residues. CDR3 region: CASSQVWNTEELFF. CDR3 DNA: TGCGCCAGCAGCCAAGTGTGGAACACCGAGGAGCTCTTTTTT.

Judged by abundance, this clonotype is medium-sized. This chain links TRBV13 with TRBJ2-2, with a tentative D call TRBD1 (6 bases). CDR3 length: 16 amino acids. The V gene's germline CDR1 is PRHDT and CDR2 FYEKMQ (reference sequence). Trimming cost V 5 bases and J 3 bases, with 16 bases left between them. CDR3 in DNA: TGTGCCAGCAGCCCTCCTTGGGGGCGGGACACCGGGGAGCTGTTTTTT. Protein product: CASSPPWGRDTGELFF.

This clonotype was found once. Lacking the conserved final phenylalanine or tryptophan, this CDR3 likely reflects a read error. The DNA is omitted, as the CDR3 cannot be located on it reliably, and the CDR3 follows TCRdb's listing. The V call is TRBV7-2, the J call TRBJ2-7. Per the germline V gene, CDR1 is SGHTA and CDR2 is FQGNSA. The CDR3 contains 12 residues when both ends are counted. The CDR3 region is CASSLEGIRPFY.

This clonotype is labeled as medium-sized (0.01 to 0.1%). V is TRBV12-3 or TRBV12-4 and J is TRBJ1-4, with D hard to call. The length of the CDR3 is 13 residues. Between the trimmed V and J ends, which lost 5 bases and 6 bases, there was a span of 10 bases. This CDR3 reads CASSLRAYEKLFF. The CDR3 DNA follows: TGTGCCAGCAGTCTGAGGGCTTATGAAAAACTGTTTTTT.

This clonotype appeared once. One end of the junction does not line up with germline, which may come from a read error. This rearrangement joins TRBV10-3 to TRBJ2-7; 12 positions agree with TRBD2. The CDR3 totals 17 residues. Germline lookup yields CDR1 ENHRY and CDR2 SYGVKD. The CDR3 is CAISVPSGRAGSYEQYF. The DNA of the CDR3 is TGTGCCATCAGTGTACCTAGCGGGAGGGCCGGGTCCTATGAGCAGTACTTC.

This clonotype was detected once. The chain links TRBV7-9 to TRBJ2-2; 7 bases line up with TRBD2. This CDR3 region has 14 residues. Germline lookup yields CDR1 SEHNR and CDR2 FQNEAQ (reference sequence). J lost 9 bases, V lost 8 bases, and 12 bases had no gene match. The CDR3 here is CASRRGSGRWELFF. DNA for the CDR3: TGTGCCAGCCGCCGAGGTAGCGGGCGCTGGGAGCTGTTTTTT. Using reference TRBV7-9 and TRBJ2-2 for the parts outside the CDR3, the full variable domain is DTGVSQNPRHKITKRGQNVTFRCDPISEHNRLYWYRQTLGQGPEFLTYFQNEAQLEKSRLLSDRFSAERPKGSFSTLEIQRTEQGDSAMYLCASRRGSGRWELFFGEGSRLTVL.

The genes are TRBV11-2 and TRBJ2-1, with 13 bases lining up with TRBD2. Germline V lookup: CDR1 SGHAT, CDR2 FQNNGV. The length of the CDR3 is 16 residues. V gave up 5 bases and J gave up 8 bases; unmatched junction bases: 9. The CDR3, as DNA: TGTGCCAGCAGCATAGTCATCGGACTAGCGGGGGATGAGCAGTTCTTC. Protein product: CASSIVIGLAGDEQFF. The whole variable domain, remainder taken from reference TRBV11-2 and TRBJ2-1, is EAGVAQSPRYKIIEKRQSVAFWCNPISGHATLYWYQQILGQGPKLLIQFQNNGVVDDSQLPKDRFSAERLKGVDSTLKIQPAKLEDSAVYLCASSIVIGLAGDEQFFGPGTRLTVL.

The genes are TRBV20-1 and TRBJ2-1; 12 bases align to TRBD2. Germline V lookup: CDR1 DFQATT, CDR2 SNEGSKA (reference sequence). Germline trimming cut 1 base from V and 8 bases from J; bases unmatched to any gene: 6. The CDR3 is 15 residues long. CDR3 coding DNA: TGCAGTGCTAGAGGCCCCCTAGCGGGAGGGTATGAGCAGTTCTTC. Protein sequence: CSARGPLAGGYEQFF.

The CDR3 coding sequence is TGTGCCACCAGTGATCTCGAGACGGGGGTCAATGAGCAGTTCTTC. Amino acid sequence: CATSDLETGVNEQFF. This sequence joins TRBV24-1 and TRBJ2-1; TRBD2 is a possible D gene (6 bases). Germline values: CDR1 KGHDR, CDR2 SFDVKD. The CDR3 is 15 residues long. The V gene lost 3 bases and the J gene lost 6 bases, with 14 bases spanning the gap.

In the case of this clonotype: A read error may produce the germline difference seen at one junction end. The chain uses TRBV6-5 and TRBJ2-7; 10 bases match TRBD2. The CDR3 is made up of 15 amino acids. Germline loops: CDR1 MNHEY, CDR2 SVGAGI. The CDR3 DNA reads TGTGCCAACAGGAATAGCGGGAGGCACTCCTACGAACAGTACTTC. Translation: CANRNSGRHSYEQYF.

The V and J genes are TRBV28 and TRBJ2-3; TRBD2 might be the D (6 bases). V was clipped by 8 bases and J by 4 bases, with 25 bases between them. The CDR3 totals 17 residues. Germline CDR1 MDHEN, CDR2 SYDVKM. The CDR3 DNA follows: TGTGCCAGCCGGTCTGGAGGGGCGGGTCCACAAGCAGATACGCAGTATTTT. Its translation is CASRSGGAGPQADTQYF.

This clonotype was counted at least ten times. This rearrangement joins TRBV10-3 to TRBJ2-1, with D possibly being TRBD2 (7 bases). Trimming stripped 11 bases from V and 2 bases from J, with 19 bases between. The germline CDR1 and CDR2 sequences are ENHRY and SYGVKD. The CDR3 has 15 residues. The CDR3 DNA reads TGTGCCGTTCAATGGGGGGGGGCCGCCTACAATGAGCAGTTCTTC. Amino acids: CAVQWGGAAYNEQFF.

The J gene is TRBJ2-6, the V gene TRBV29-1; TRBD1 matches at 7 bases. J gave up 4 bases and V 4 bases, and 10 bases lay outside the gene matches. CDR3 length: 16 amino acids. Germline assignment: CDR1 SQVTM and CDR2 ANQGSEA. The CDR3 DNA reads as TGCAGCGTTGCCGCCGGGACAGCGGTCGGGGCCAACGTCCTGACTTTC. Residues: CSVAAGTAVGANVLTF.

Concerning this clonotype itself: Sequence at one end of the junction differs from germline and may be a read error. The J gene is TRBJ2-1, the V gene TRBV7-8, with 8 bases lining up with TRBD2. The germline CDR1 and CDR2 sequences are SGHVS and FQNEAQ. The CDR3 covers 15 residues. For the CDR3, the DNA is TGTGCCAGCAGCGATAATAGCGGGGCAAACAATGAGCAGCTCTTC. Translation: CASSDNSGANNEQLF.

On this clonotype itself: One base away lies a much larger clone, so this may be a sequencing read error. The J gene is TRBJ1-1, the V gene TRBV29-1; possibly TRBD1 for D (5 bases). Per germline, CDR1 SQVTM and CDR2 ANQGSEA. The CDR3 length is 12 residues. Trimming stripped 4 bases from V and 7 bases from J, with 13 bases between. The CDR3 nucleotides are TGCAGCGTTGTTTTTACCAGGGATGAAGCTTTCTTT. Residues: CSVVFTRDEAFF. The full variable domain, with the rest looked up from reference TRBV29-1 and TRBJ1-1, is SAVISQKPSRDICQRGTSLTIQCQVDSQVTMMFWYRQQPGQSLTLIATANQGSEATYESGFVIDKFPISRPNLTFSTLTVSNMSPEDSSIYLCSVVFTRDEAFFGQGTRLTVV.